In its sample, the clone carrying this T cell receptor (beta chain) was seen a few times. Other nucleotide sequences in the sample specify the same CDR3. Sequencing used immunoSEQ multiplex PCR; TCRdb keeps in-frame clones, though not all of them. This table has roughly 200,000 clones, roughly 92% appearing once. These data come from a study of blood T cell repertoires in COVID-19. Trimming pared 1 base from V and 2 bases from J, leaving 18 bases between. The CDR3 totals 17 residues. CDR1 and CDR2 (germline): SGHNT, YYREEE (reference sequence). Seattle patients were enrolled during active infection and followed longitudinally.

The receptor comes from a young man with COVID-19, enrolled during active disease. Sequencing was carried out using peripheral blood. The chain has TRBV5-4 and TRBJ1-2; no clear D. CDR3 residues: CASSLNIGFGANYGYTF. CDR3 DNA: TGTGCCAGCAGCTTGAACATAGGATTCGGAGCGAACTATGGCTACACCTTC. The variable domain in full, completed from reference TRBV5-4 and TRBJ1-2, reads ETGVTQSPTHLIKTRGQQVTLRCSSQSGHNTVSWYQQALGQGPQFIFQYYREEENGRGNFPPRFSGLQFPNYSSELNVNALELDDSALYLCASSLNIGFGANYGYTFGSGTRLTVV.